This is a list of T cell receptor beta chains from one sample in a study of blood T cell repertoires in COVID-19. Some clones are missing from TCRdb's copy, which holds only in-frame ones; the method was immunoSEQ multiplex PCR. The sample lists about 210,000 clones, around 82% occurring once. The sequencing input was PBMCs or T cells enriched from blood (not recorded which). The receptors were sampled from a man aged 25 to 45 with acute COVID-19. Each CDR3 is given with its conserved first and last residue. The order of the fields is D gene, V gene, CDR3 protein. D genes are given only for firm matches.

D gene: TRBD2; V gene: TRBV29-1; CDR3 protein: CSFGLAGEQFF
D gene: -; V gene: TRBV5-4; CDR3 protein: CASSLDGVNYGYTF
D gene: -; V gene: TRBV28; CDR3 protein: CASLHANSYNEQFF
D gene: -; V gene: TRBV27; CDR3 protein: CASSTLGDEQFF
D gene: -; V gene: TRBV6-5; CDR3 protein: CASALRLRNQPQHF
D gene: TRBD1; V gene: TRBV10-1; CDR3 protein: CASTPDRGNTEAFF
D gene: TRBD1; V gene: TRBV19; CDR3 protein: CASSYRGFNQPQHF
D gene: TRBD1; V gene: TRBV30; CDR3 protein: CAWSHRQGEKLFF
D gene: TRBD1; V gene: TRBV9; CDR3 protein: CASSAGTANTEAFF
D gene: -; V gene: TRBV28; CDR3 protein: CASDPRGRQPQHF
D gene: TRBD1; V gene: TRBV6-5; CDR3 protein: CASRLGTGTNTEAFF
D gene: -; V gene: TRBV6-5; CDR3 protein: CASRQQQNTEAFF
D gene: -; V gene: TRBV4-1; CDR3 protein: CASSQGLTARGGYTF
D gene: -; V gene: TRBV14; CDR3 protein: CASSEGGRQSYGYTF
D gene: -; V gene: TRBV5-1; CDR3 protein: CASTSVSTNTEAFF